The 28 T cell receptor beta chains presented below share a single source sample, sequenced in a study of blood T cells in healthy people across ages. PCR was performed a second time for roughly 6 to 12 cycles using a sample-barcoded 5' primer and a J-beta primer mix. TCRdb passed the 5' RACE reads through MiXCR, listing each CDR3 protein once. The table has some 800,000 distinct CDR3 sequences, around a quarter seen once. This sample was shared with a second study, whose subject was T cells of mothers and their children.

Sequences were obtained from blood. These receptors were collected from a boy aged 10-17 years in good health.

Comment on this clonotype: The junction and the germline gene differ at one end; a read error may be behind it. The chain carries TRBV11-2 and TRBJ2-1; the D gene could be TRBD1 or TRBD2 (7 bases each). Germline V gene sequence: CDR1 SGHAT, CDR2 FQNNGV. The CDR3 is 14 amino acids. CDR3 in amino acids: CAGSRGTKRDEQFF. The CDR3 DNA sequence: TGTGCCGGCAGCAGGGGGACTAAGCGCGATGAGCAGTTCTTC.

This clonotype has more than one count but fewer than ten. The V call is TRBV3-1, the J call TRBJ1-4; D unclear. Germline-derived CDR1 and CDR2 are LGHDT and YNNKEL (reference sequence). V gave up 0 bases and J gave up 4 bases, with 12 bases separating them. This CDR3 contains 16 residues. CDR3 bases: TGTGCCAGCAGCCAAGATAGAAAGAACATTAATGAAAAACTGTTTTTT. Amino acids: CASSQDRKNINEKLFF.

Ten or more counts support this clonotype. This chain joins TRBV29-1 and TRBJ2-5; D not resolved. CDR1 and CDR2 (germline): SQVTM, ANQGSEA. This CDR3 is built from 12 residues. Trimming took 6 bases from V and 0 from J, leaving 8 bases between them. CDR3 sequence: CSVREYQETQYF. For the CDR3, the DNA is TGCAGCGTCAGAGAGTACCAAGAGACCCAGTACTTC.

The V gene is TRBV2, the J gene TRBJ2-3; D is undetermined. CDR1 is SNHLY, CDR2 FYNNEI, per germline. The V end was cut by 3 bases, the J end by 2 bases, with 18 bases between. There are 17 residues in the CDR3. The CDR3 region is CASSDLSTGRYTDTQYF. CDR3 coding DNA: TGTGCCAGCAGTGATCTGTCTACTGGACGGTACACAGATACGCAGTATTTT.

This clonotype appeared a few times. CDR3 nucleotides: TGTGCCAGCAGCCCCACAGGGGGCAACGGGTACAATGAGCAGTTCTTC. It specifies CASSPTGGNGYNEQFF. The rearrangement uses TRBV7-8 and TRBJ2-1; 9 bases map to TRBD1. CDR3 length: 16 amino acids. Germline assignment: CDR1 SGHVS and CDR2 FQNEAQ. Germline trimming cut 5 bases from V and 4 bases from J; bases unmatched to any gene: 9.

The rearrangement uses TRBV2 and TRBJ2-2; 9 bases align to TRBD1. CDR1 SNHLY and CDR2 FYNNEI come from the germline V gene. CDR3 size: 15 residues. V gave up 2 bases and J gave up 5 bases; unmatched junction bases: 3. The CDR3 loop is CASSEQGQGTGELFF. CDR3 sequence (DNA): TGTGCCAGCAGTGAACAGGGACAGGGAACCGGGGAGCTGTTTTTT.

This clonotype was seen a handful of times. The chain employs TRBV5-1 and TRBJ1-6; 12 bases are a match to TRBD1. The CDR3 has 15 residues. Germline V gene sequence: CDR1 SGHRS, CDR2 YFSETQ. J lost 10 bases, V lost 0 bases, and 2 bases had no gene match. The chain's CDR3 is CASSLGGQGASPLHF. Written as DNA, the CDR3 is TGCGCCAGCAGCTTGGGGGGACAGGGGGCCTCACCCCTCCACTTT. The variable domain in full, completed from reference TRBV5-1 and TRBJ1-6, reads KAGVTQTPRYLIKTRGQQVTLSCSPISGHRSVSWYQQTPGQGLQFLFEYFSETQRNKGNFPGRFSGRQFSNSRSEMNVSTLELGDSALYLCASSLGGQGASPLHFGNGTRLTVT.

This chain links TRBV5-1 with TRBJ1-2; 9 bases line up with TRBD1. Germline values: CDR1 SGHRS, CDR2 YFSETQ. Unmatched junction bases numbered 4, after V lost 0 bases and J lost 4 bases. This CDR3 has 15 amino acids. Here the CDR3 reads CASSLDMGQGYGYTF. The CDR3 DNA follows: TGCGCCAGCAGCTTGGACATGGGACAGGGCTATGGCTACACCTTC.

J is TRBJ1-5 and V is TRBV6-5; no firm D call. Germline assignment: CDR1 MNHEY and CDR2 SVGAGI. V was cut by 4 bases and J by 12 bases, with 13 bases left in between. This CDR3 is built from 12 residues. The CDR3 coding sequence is TGTGCCAGCAGTTTAGGCCATGGGGTCCAGCATTTT. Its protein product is CASSLGHGVQHF.

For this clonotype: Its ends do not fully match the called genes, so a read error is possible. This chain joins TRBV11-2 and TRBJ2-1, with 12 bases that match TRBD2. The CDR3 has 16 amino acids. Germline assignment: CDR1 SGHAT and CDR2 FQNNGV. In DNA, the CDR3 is TGTGCCCGCAGCTCATGGACTAGCGGGACTGGCAATGAGCAGTTCTTC. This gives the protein CARSSWTSGTGNEQFF.

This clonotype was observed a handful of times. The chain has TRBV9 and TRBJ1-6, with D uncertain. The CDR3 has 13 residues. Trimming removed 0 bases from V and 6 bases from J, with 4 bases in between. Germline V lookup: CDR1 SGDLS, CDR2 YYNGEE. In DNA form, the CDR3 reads TGTGCCAGCAGCGTAGACAGTAATTCACCCCTCCACTTT. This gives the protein CASSVDSNSPLHF.

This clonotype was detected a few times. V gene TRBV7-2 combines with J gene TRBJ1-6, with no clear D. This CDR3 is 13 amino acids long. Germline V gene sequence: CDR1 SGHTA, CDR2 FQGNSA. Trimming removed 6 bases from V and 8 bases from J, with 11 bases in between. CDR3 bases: TGTGCCAGCAGTCTAGACGGACATTCACCCCTCCACTTT. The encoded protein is CASSLDGHSPLHF.

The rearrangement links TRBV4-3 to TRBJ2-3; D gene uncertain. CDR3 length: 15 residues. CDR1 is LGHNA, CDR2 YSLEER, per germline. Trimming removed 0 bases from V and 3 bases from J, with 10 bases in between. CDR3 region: CASSQEIARTDTQYF. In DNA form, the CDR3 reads TGCGCCAGCAGCCAAGAGATCGCTAGAACAGATACGCAGTATTTT.

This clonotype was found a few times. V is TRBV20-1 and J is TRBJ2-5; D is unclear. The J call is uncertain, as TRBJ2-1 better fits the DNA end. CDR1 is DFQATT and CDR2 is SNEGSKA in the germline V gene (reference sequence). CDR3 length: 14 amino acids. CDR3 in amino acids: CSAPDSLVLSEQFF. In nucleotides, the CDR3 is TGCAGTGCTCCAGACTCCCTGGTACTAAGTGAGCAGTTCTTC.

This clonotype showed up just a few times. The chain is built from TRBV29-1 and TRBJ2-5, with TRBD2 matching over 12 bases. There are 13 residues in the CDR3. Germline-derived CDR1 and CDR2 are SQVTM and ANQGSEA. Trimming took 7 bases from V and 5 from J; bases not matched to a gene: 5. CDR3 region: CSGKTSGGETQYF. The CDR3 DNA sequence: TGCAGCGGAAAGACTAGCGGGGGTGAGACCCAGTACTTC. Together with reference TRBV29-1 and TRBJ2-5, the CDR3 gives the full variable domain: SAVISQKPSRDICQRGTSLTIQCQVDSQVTMMFWYRQQPGQSLTLIATANQGSEATYESGFVIDKFPISRPNLTFSTLTVSNMSPEDSSIYLCSGKTSGGETQYFGPGTRLLVL.

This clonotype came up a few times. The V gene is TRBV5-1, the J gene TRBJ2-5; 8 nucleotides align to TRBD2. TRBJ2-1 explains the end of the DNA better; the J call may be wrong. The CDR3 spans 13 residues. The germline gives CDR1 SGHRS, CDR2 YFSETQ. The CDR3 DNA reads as TGCGCCAGCAGCTTGGAGGTAGCGGGGGAGCAGTTCTTC. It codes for CASSLEVAGEQFF.

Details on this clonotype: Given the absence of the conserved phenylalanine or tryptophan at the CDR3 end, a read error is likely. The DNA of the CDR3 is TGCAGCGTTAACGGGGGCGAGAGGGGGTCAGATACGCAGTATTTA. Protein: CSVNGGERGSDTQYL. This chain links TRBV29-1 with TRBJ2-3; D is tentatively TRBD1 or TRBD2 (6 bases each). V lost 5 bases and J 4 bases, leaving 19 bases between the germline ends. CDR1 SQVTM and CDR2 ANQGSEA come from the germline V gene. This CDR3 is 15 amino acids long.

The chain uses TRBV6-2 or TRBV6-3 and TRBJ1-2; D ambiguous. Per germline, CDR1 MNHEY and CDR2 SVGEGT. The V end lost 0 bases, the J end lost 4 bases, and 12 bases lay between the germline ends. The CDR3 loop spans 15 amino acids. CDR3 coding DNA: TGTGCCAGCAGTTACTCAGGCGGATCCGTCTATGGCTACACCTTC. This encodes CASSYSGGSVYGYTF.

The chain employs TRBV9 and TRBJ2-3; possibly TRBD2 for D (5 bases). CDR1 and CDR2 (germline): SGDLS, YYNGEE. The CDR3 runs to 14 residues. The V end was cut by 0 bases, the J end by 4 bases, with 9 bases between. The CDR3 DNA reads TGTGCCAGCAGCGTAGGATCCGGGGCAGATACGCAGTATTTT. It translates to CASSVGSGADTQYF.

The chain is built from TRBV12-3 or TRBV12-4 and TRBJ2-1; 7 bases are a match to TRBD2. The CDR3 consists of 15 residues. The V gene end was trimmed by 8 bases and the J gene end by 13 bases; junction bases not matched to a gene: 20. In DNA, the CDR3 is TGTGCCAGCGGAGGCCGGGACTACCAGGGTCAACCCCAGTTCTTC. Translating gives CASGGRDYQGQPQFF.

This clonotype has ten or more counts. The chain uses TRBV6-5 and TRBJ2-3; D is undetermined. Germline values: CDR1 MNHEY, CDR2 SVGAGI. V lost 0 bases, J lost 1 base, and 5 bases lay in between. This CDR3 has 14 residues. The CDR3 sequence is CASSYSSGTDTQYF. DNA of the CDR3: TGTGCCAGCAGTTACTCGAGTGGCACAGATACGCAGTATTTT.

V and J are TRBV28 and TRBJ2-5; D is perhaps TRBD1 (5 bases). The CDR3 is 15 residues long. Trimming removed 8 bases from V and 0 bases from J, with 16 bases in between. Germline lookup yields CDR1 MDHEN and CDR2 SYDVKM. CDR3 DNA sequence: TGTGCCAGCGTTGGGGCGGCCCCAGACCAAGAGACCCAGTACTTC. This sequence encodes CASVGAAPDQETQYF.

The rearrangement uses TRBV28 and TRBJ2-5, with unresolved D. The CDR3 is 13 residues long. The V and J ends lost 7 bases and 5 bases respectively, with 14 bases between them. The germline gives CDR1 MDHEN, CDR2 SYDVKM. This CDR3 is CASMPPQAETQYF. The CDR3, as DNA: TGTGCCAGCATGCCCCCGCAGGCGGAGACCCAGTACTTC. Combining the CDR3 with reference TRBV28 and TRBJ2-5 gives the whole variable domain DVKVTQSSRYLVKRTGEKVFLECVQDMDHENMFWYRQDPGLGLRLIYFSYDVKMKEKGDIPEGYSVSREKKERFSLILESASTNQTSMYLCASMPPQAETQYFGPGTRLLVL.

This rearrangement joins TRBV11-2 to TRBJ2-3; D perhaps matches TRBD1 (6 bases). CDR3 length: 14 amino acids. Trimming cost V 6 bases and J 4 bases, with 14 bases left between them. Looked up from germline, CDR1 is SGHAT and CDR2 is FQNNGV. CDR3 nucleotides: TGTGCCAGCAGACCCACAGGGATCCCAGATACGCAGTATTTT. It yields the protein CASRPTGIPDTQYF.

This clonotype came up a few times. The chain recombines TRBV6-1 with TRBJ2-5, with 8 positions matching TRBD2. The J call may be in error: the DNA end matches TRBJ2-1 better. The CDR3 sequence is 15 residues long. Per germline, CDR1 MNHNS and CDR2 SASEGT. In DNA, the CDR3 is TGTGCCAGCAGGAAGCGGGGGTTAGCCTACAATGAGCAGTTCTTC. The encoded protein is CASRKRGLAYNEQFF.

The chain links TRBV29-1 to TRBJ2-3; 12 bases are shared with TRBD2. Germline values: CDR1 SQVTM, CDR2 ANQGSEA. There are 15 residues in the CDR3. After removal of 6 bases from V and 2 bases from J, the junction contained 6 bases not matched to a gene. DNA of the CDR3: TGCAGCGTGGGTGGACTAGCGGGACTCACAGATACGCAGTATTTT. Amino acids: CSVGGLAGLTDTQYF.

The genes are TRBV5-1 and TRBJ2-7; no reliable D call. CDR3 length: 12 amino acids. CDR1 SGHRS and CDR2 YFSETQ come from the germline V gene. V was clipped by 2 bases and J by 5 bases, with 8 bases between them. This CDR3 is CASSFPGDEQYF. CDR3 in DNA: TGCGCCAGCAGCTTTCCGGGTGACGAGCAGTACTTC.

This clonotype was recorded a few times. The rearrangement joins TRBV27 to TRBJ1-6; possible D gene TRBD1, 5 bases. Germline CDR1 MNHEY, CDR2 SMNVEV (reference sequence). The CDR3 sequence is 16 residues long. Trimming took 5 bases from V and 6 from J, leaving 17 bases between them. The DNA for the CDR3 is TGTGCCAGCAGTCAGACAGCGCAAATTCTTAATTCACCCCTCCACTTT. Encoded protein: CASSQTAQILNSPLHF.